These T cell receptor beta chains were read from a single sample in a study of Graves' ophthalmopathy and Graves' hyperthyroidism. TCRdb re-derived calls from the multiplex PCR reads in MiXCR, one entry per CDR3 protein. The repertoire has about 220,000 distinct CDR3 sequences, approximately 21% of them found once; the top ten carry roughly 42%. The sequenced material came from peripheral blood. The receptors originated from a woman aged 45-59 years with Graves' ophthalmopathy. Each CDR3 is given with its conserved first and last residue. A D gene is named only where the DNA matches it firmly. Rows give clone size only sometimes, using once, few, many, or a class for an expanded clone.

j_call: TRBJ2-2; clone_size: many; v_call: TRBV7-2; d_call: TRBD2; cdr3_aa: CASSRGRASGELFF; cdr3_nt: TGTGCCAGCAGCCGTGGGAGGGCCTCCGGGGAGCTGTTTTTT
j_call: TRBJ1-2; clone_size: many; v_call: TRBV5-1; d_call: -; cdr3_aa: CASRDGDGYTF; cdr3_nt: TGCGCCAGCAGGGACGGGGATGGCTACACCTTC
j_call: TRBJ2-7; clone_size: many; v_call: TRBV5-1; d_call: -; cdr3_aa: CASSLSGDEQYF; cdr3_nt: TGCGCCAGCAGCTTGTCGGGCGACGAGCAGTACTTC
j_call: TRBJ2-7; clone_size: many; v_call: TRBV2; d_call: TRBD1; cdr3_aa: CASPGTGSDEQYF; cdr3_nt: TGTGCCAGTCCCGGGACAGGGTCGGACGAGCAGTACTTC
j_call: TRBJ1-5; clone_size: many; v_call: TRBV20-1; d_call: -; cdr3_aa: CSASFGGNQPQHF; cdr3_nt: TGCAGTGCTAGTTTCGGTGGCAATCAGCCCCAGCATTTT
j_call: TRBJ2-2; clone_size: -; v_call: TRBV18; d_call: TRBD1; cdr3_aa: CASSPDRGIGELFF; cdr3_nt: TGTGCCAGCTCACCGGACAGGGGCATCGGGGAGCTGTTTTTT
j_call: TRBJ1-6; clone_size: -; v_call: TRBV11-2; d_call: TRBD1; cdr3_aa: CASSRTGRMSPLHF; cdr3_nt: TGTGCCAGCAGCCGGACAGGGAGGATGTCACCCCTCCACTTT
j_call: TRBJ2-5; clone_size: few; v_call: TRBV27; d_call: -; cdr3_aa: CASSPDLFQETQYF; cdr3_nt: TGTGCCAGCAGTCCGGATCTGTTCCAAGAGACCCAGTACTTC
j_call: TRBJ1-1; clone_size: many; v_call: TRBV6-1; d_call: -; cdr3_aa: CASSADWNTEAFF; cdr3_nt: TGTGCCAGCAGCGCAGATTGGAACACTGAAGCTTTCTTT
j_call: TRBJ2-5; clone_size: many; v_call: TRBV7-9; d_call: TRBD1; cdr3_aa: CASSLRQGYQETQYF; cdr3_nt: TGTGCCAGCAGCTTGAGACAGGGGTACCAAGAGACCCAGTACTTC
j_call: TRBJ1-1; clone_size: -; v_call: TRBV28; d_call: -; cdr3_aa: CASSFLGVEAFF; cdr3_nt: TGTGCCAGCAGTTTCTTAGGGGTTGAAGCTTTCTTT
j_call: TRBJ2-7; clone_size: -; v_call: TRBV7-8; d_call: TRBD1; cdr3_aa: CASSEGQTYEQYF; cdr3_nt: TGTGCCAGCAGCGAGGGACAGACCTACGAGCAGTACTTC
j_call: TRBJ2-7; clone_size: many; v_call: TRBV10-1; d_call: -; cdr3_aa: CASSESVGLFSLQYF; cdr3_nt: TGCGCCAGCAGTGAGTCGGTAGGACTGTTTTCGTTGCAGTACTTC
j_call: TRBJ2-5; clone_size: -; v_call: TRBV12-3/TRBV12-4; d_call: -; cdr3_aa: CASIGNQETQYF; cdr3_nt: TGTGCCAGCATAGGAAACCAAGAGACCCAGTACTTC
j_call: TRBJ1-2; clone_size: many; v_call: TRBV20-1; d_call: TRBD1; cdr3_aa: CSARDRGRSYGYTF; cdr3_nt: TGCAGTGCTAGGGACAGGGGTCGTAGCTATGGCTACACCTTC
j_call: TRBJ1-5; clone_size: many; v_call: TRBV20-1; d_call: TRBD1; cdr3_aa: CSALDRDRGGFQPQHF; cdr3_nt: TGCAGTGCCCTCGATCGAGACAGGGGGGGGTTCCAGCCCCAGCATTTT
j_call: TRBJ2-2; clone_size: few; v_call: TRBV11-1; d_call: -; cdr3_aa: CASSPRLSTGELFF; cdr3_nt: TGTGCCAGCAGCCCTCGCCTTTCCACCGGGGAGCTGTTTTTT
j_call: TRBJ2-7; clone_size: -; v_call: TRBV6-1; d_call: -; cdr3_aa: CASSETGASSYEQYF; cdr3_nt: TGTGCCAGCAGTGAGACGGGTGCAAGCTCCTACGAGCAGTACTTC
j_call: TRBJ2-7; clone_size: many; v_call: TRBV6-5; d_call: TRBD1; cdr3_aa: CASSSQGAVYEQYF; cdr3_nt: TGTGCCAGCAGTTCACAGGGGGCGGTTTACGAGCAGTACTTC
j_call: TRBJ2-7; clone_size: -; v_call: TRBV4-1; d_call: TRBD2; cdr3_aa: CASSQDIAGVTYEQYF; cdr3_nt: TGCGCCAGCAGCCAAGATATAGCGGGAGTTACCTACGAGCAGTACTTC
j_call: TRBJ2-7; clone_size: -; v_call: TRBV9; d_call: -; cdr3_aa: CASSVGGVRTEQYF; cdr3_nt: TGTGCCAGCAGCGTAGGGGGGGTCCGAACCGAGCAGTACTTC
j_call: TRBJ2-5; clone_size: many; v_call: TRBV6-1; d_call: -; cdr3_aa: CASSGQGETQYF; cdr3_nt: TGTGCCAGCAGTGGTCAAGGAGAGACCCAGTACTTC
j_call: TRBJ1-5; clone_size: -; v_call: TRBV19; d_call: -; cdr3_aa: CASSSPRGNQPQHF; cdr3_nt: TGTGCCAGTAGTTCGCCGAGGGGCAATCAGCCCCAGCATTTT
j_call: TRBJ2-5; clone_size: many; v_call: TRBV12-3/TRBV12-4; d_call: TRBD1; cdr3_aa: CASREGAQETQYF; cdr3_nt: TGTGCCAGCAGAGAGGGGGCTCAAGAGACCCAGTACTTC
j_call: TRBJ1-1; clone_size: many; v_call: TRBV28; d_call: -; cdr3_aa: CASSLRGGGTEAFF; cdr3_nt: TGTGCCAGCAGTTTAAGGGGGGGAGGGACTGAAGCTTTCTTT
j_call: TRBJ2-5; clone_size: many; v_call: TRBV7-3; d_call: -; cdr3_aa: CASSLEGGGGMETQYF; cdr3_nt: TGTGCCAGCAGCTTAGAGGGAGGAGGGGGTATGGAGACCCAGTACTTC
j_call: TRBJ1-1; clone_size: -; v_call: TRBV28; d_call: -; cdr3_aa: CASVATGNTEAFF; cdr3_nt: TGTGCCAGCGTAGCGACTGGGAACACTGAAGCTTTCTTT
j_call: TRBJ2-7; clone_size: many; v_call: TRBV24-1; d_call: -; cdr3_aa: CATSDARTAYEQYF; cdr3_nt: TGTGCCACCAGTGATGCTAGGACAGCTTACGAGCAGTACTTC
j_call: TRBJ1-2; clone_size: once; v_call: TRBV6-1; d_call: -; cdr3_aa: CASSVLAGGLDGYTF; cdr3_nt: TGTGCCAGCAGTGTTTTAGCGGGAGGCCTTGATGGCTACACCTTC
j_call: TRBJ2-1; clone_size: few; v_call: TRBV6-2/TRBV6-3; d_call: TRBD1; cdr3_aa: CASSYGTGRYNEQFF; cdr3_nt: TGTGCCAGCAGCTACGGGACAGGGCGATACAATGAGCAGTTCTTC
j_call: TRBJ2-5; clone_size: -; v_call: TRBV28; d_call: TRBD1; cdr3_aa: CASSFQTGGTGETQYF; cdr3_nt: TGTGCCAGCAGTTTCCAGACAGGGGGGACCGGGGAGACCCAGTACTTC
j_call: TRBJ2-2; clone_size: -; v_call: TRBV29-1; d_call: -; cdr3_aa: CSGSRGGTGELFF; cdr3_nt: TGCAGCGGTTCAAGGGGGGGTACCGGGGAGCTGTTTTTT
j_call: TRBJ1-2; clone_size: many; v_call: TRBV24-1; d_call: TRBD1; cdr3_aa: CATSRTGDYGYTF; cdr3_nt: TGTGCCACCTCCAGGACAGGCGATTATGGCTACACCTTC
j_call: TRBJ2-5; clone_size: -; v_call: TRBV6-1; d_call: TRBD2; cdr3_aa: CASSETSGGQETQYF; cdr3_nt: TGTGCCAGCAGTGAGACTAGCGGGGGCCAAGAGACCCAGTACTTC
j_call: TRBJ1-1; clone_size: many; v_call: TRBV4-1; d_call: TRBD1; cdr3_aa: CASSHQGVRVNTEAFF; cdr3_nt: TGCGCCAGCAGCCACCAGGGGGTTCGGGTCAACACTGAAGCTTTCTTT
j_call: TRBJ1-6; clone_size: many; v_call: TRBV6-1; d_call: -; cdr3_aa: CASRVGGFSYNSPLHF; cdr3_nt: TGTGCCAGCAGGGTTGGAGGCTTCTCCTATAATTCACCCCTCCACTTT